These 4 T cell receptor beta chains came from one sample sequenced in a study of blood T cell repertoires in COVID-19. Profiling relied on immunoSEQ multiplex PCR, and the TCRdb table lists in-frame clones only, not all of them. The sample has about 130,000 clones; roughly 90% are singletons. Sequencing was performed on peripheral blood. The receptor set was obtained from a man between 65 and 79 years old with active COVID-19.

The chain combines TRBV4-2 with TRBJ1-4; weak D call: TRBD1 (6 bases). V was pared by 0 bases and J by 8 bases, with 13 bases between. CDR3 size: 15 residues. The V gene's germline CDR1 is LGHNA and CDR2 YNFKEQ. The CDR3 here is CASSQETGQTEKLFF. In DNA, the CDR3 is TGTGCCAGCAGCCAAGAAACCGGACAGACCGAAAAACTGTTTTTT.

This clone was detected once. The chain employs TRBV5-1 and TRBJ1-1; D possibly corresponds to TRBD1 (6 bases). The CDR3 sequence is 13 residues long. The germline V gene has CDR1 SGHRS and CDR2 YFSETQ. Trimming took off 0 bases at V and 5 bases at J, with 8 bases between the two ends. The CDR3 sequence: CASSLVGTTEAFF. Written as DNA, the CDR3 is TGCGCCAGCAGCTTGGTCGGGACAACTGAAGCTTTCTTT.

The chain employs TRBV5-1 and TRBJ2-1; unclear D gene. CDR3 length: 15 residues. Per the germline V gene, CDR1 is SGHRS and CDR2 is YFSETQ. V lost 0 bases to trimming and J lost 0 bases, with 7 bases between them. The CDR3 bases are TGCGCCAGCAGCTTGGGGCAGGCCTCCTACAATGAGCAGTTCTTC. It is translated as CASSLGQASYNEQFF.

The chain uses TRBV3-1 (or the pseudogene TRBV3-2) and TRBJ1-2; D unclear. In germline, CDR1 is LGHDT, CDR2 YNNKEL (reference sequence). The V end lost 6 bases, the J end lost 4 bases, and 12 bases lay between the germline ends. CDR3 size: 13 residues. The CDR3 DNA reads as TGTGCCAGCAGTCCTACAGCTTTCTATGGCTACACCTTC. Its translation is CASSPTAFYGYTF.